These 17 T cell receptor beta chains came from one sample sequenced in a study of cytomegalovirus exposure and HLA in healthy donors. The study ran its PCR with 60 Vbeta and 13 Jbeta primers. Repertoires were generated with immunoSEQ multiplex PCR, while TCRdb's copy carries only in-frame clones and drops some. The repertoire consists of 120,000 or so clones, with more than 70% occurring once and the leading ten covering approximately 9.1%. The source material was PBMCs. Every receptor here comes from a woman aged 45-59 years in good health and CMV-seropositive.

CDR3 nucleotide sequence: TGTGCCAGCAGCTTCGCTCTAACCGGGGAGCTGTTTTTT. It yields the protein CASSFALTGELFF. The gene calls are TRBV5-5 and TRBJ2-2; D is uncertain. This CDR3 comprises 13 residues. Germline CDR1 reads SGHKS; CDR2 reads YYEKEE (reference sequence). Deletions cut 2 bases from V and 5 bases from J, with 7 bases between.

This clone was detected only a few times. V is TRBV11-2 and J is TRBJ2-7, with TRBD1 identical over 9 bases. V was clipped by 5 bases and J by 1 base; unmatched bases: 9. There are 16 residues in the CDR3. CDR1 is SGHAT and CDR2 is FQNNGV in the germline V gene. CDR3 amino acids: CASSILSGTGSYEQYF. The CDR3, as DNA: TGTGCCAGCAGCATCTTATCCGGGACAGGGTCCTACGAGCAGTACTTC.

This clone was found a few times. This chain links TRBV6-1 with TRBJ2-2; D perhaps matches TRBD2 (6 bases). The CDR3 has 16 residues. Trimming took off 0 bases at V and 5 bases at J, with 13 bases between the two ends. Per germline, CDR1 MNHNS and CDR2 SASEGT. The CDR3 loop reads CASSEALAGRTGELFF. CDR3 coding DNA: TGTGCCAGCAGTGAAGCGCTGGCAGGGAGGACCGGGGAGCTGTTTTTT.

The chain is built from TRBV2 and TRBJ2-3; no clear D. Germline loops: CDR1 SNHLY, CDR2 FYNNEI. The V and J ends lost 4 bases and 2 bases respectively, with 10 bases between them. The CDR3 is 14 amino acids. The CDR3 region is CASSAQRNTDTQYF. CDR3 sequence (DNA): TGTGCCAGCAGTGCTCAGCGAAACACAGATACGCAGTATTTT.

The rearrangement links TRBV27 to TRBJ2-7, with TRBD1 identical over 8 bases. The germline V gene encodes CDR1 MNHEY and CDR2 SMNVEV (reference sequence). CDR3 size: 15 residues. The junction had 8 bases not matched to a gene; V was cut back by 3 bases and J by 4 bases. This chain's CDR3 is CASSFRQGRLYEQYF. CDR3 DNA sequence: TGTGCCAGCAGTTTCCGACAGGGGAGATTGTACGAGCAGTACTTC.

The gene calls are TRBV18 and TRBJ2-5, with D tentatively TRBD2 (5 bases). The CDR3 covers 17 residues. The V and J ends lost 0 bases and 0 bases respectively, with 14 bases between them. Germline assignment: CDR1 KGHSH and CDR2 LQKENI. The CDR3 protein is CASSPPRPGGYQETQYF. For the CDR3, the DNA is TGTGCCAGCTCACCACCTCGACCAGGCGGGTACCAAGAGACCCAGTACTTC.

The chain employs TRBV14 and TRBJ2-5; D call uncertain. Germline CDR1 and CDR2: SGHDN and FVKESK. V was shortened by 1 base and J by 5 bases, with 5 bases between the two germline ends. CDR3 size: 12 residues. For the CDR3, the DNA is TGTGCCAGCAGCCAAGCCAGGGAGACCCAGTACTTC. The encoded protein is CASSQARETQYF.

The chain joins TRBV2 to TRBJ1-5; 9 nucleotides match TRBD1. The junction had 8 bases not matched to a gene; V was cut back by 7 bases and J by 7 bases. CDR3 length: 14 amino acids. Germline V CDR1 and CDR2: SNHLY, FYNNEI. The CDR3 spells CASTKDRGGQPQHF. In nucleotides, the CDR3 is TGTGCCAGCACCAAGGACAGGGGCGGCCAGCCCCAGCATTTT. Variable domain in full (rest from reference TRBV2 and TRBJ1-5): EPEVTQTPSHQVTQMGQEVILRCVPISNHLYFYWYRQILGQKVEFLVSFYNNEISEKSEIFDDQFSVERPDGSNFTLKIRSTKLEDSAMYFCASTKDRGGQPQHFGDGTRLSIL.

The chain couples TRBV4-3 to TRBJ2-6, with 11 nucleotides matching TRBD1. Germline values: CDR1 LGHNA, CDR2 YSLEER. This CDR3 contains 19 residues. The ends lost 0 bases at V and 3 bases at J; junction bases unmatched: 7. CDR3 coding DNA: TGCGCCAGCAGCCAAGAGAGGGACAGGGGGAAACTTGGGGCCAACGTCCTGACTTTC. This gives the protein CASSQERDRGKLGANVLTF.

In this sample, this clone turned up a few times. This chain uses TRBV7-9 with TRBJ2-1; possibly TRBD2 for D (6 bases). The CDR3 length is 12 residues. Germline assignment: CDR1 SEHNR and CDR2 FQNEAQ (reference sequence). Deletions cut 7 bases from V and 9 bases from J, with 13 bases between. The CDR3 sequence: CASTASAAEQFF. As DNA, the CDR3 is TGTGCCAGCACCGCTAGCGCGGCTGAGCAGTTCTTC.

The chain links TRBV19 to TRBJ1-1, with TRBD1 identical over 8 bases. Germline CDR1 LNHDA, CDR2 SQIVND (reference sequence). The J segment lost 1 base and the V segment lost 4 bases, leaving 8 bases of the junction unmatched. The CDR3 has 16 residues. DNA of the CDR3: TGTGCCAGTAGTACTGACAGGGGTTGGGCGAACACTGAAGCTTTCTTT. Its translation: CASSTDRGWANTEAFF.

The chain has TRBV7-9 and TRBJ1-1, with 9 bases lining up with TRBD1. The CDR3 totals 16 residues. Germline lookup yields CDR1 SEHNR and CDR2 FQNEAQ (reference sequence). After removal of 1 base from V and 6 bases from J, the junction contained 9 bases not matched to a gene. CDR3 sequence reads: CASSLGTGTGLSEAFF. As DNA, the CDR3 is TGTGCCAGCAGCTTAGGGACCGGGACAGGGCTTTCTGAAGCTTTCTTT.

The chain recombines TRBV23-1 with TRBJ1-3, with D unresolved. TRBV23-1 is designated an ORF whose function remains uncertain. V was cut by 0 bases and J by 0 bases, with 9 bases left in between. This CDR3 has 16 residues. The DNA of the CDR3 is TGCGCCAGCAGTCAATCAAAGCGGAGCTCTGGAAACACCATATATTTT. Its translation: CASSQSKRSSGNTIYF.

This chain links TRBV12-5 with TRBJ2-2; 7 positions agree with TRBD1. This CDR3 spans 15 amino acids. V trimming: 2 bases; J trimming: 1 base; junction bases outside the gene matches: 1. Germline CDR1 is LGHNT and CDR2 is FRNRAP. Here the CDR3 reads CASGLRTGNTGELFF. CDR3 DNA sequence: TGTGCTAGTGGTTTGCGGACAGGGAACACCGGGGAGCTGTTTTTT.

The chain links TRBV9 to TRBJ2-1, with D tentatively TRBD2 (6 bases). This CDR3 contains 15 residues. Germline CDR1 SGDLS, CDR2 YYNGEE. Deletions cut 0 bases from V and 9 bases from J, with 16 bases between. The CDR3 DNA is TGTGCCAGCAGCGTAGTGGGGAGGTCTGATGCTGAGCAGTTCTTC. Translation: CASSVVGRSDAEQFF.

The J gene is TRBJ1-2, the V gene TRBV7-2; D might be TRBD1 (5 bases). V dropped 5 bases and J dropped 8 bases, with 15 bases sitting between them. The CDR3 covers 13 residues. CDR1 SGHTA and CDR2 FQGNSA come from the germline V gene. The CDR3 DNA is TGTGCCAGCAGCCGCGACAGTCTCGGCGGCTACACCTTC. Amino acids: CASSRDSLGGYTF.

This chain connects TRBV5-1 to TRBJ2-5; D not certain. There are 14 residues in the CDR3. V was trimmed by 2 bases and J by 5 bases, leaving 13 bases between them. The germline V gene encodes CDR1 SGHRS and CDR2 YFSETQ. CDR3 residues: CASSFRGDRETQYF. Here the CDR3 DNA reads TGCGCCAGCAGCTTCCGAGGAGATCGGGAGACCCAGTACTTC. Filled out from reference TRBV5-1 and TRBJ2-5, the complete variable domain reads KAGVTQTPRYLIKTRGQQVTLSCSPISGHRSVSWYQQTPGQGLQFLFEYFSETQRNKGNFPGRFSGRQFSNSRSEMNVSTLELGDSALYLCASSFRGDRETQYFGPGTRLLVL.